This T cell receptor (delta chain) was retrieved from a study of gamma delta lymphoproliferative disorders and STAT genes (dated by TCRdb to the late 2010s). Regarding the study in general: The LymphoTrack Dx TCRG Assay was used to prepare gamma-chain libraries from at least 50 ng of genomic DNA. Delta-chain libraries followed the EuroClonality-NGS working group standard operating procedure, because no corresponding Invivoscribe delta assay was available. Within a larger immunophenotypic and STAT-mutation study, TCR gamma and delta CDR3 repertoires were profiled by deep sequencing in Tgammadelta lymphoproliferative disease patients and healthy controls. To confirm results, a couple of gamma-chain samples and all delta-chain samples were sequenced twice.

The CDR3 holds 15 amino acids from the cysteine to the phenylalanine. The retained sequence is limited to the CDR3, 45 bases, with the frame set at the first base. Results the study describes overall, beyond this receptor: Control T cells were likely spread across varied maturation stages, whereas leukemic cells were skewed toward terminal effectors, which potentially limits comparisons between patients and controls. According to the authors, NGS specificity may be reduced at low frequencies, so whether leukemic clones are public or private needs confirmation. When whole repertoires were clustered, gamma repertoires from patients formed a group apart from those of healthy controls, but delta repertoires showed no separation between the groups. Nearly all major gamma and delta clonotypes of patients were found to be public, being shared with at least one healthy donor, and only a couple of gamma clonotypes were found to be private to disease.

In both library preparation methods, multiplex PCR was run with primers aimed at the conserved V and J regions of the TCR genes. After purification and pooling, the amplicons were sequenced on an Illumina MiSeq platform. Regarding the original processing steps: MiXCR performed V(D)J alignment, clonotype assembly and translation, and VDJtools was used for functionality assessment and CDR3 repertoire analyses. CDR3 followed the IMGT definition, and analyses included only productive sequences that used functional genes, leaving out ORF genes and pseudogenes. A custom Python script searched for identical amino acid CDR3s of major clonotypes (frequency >=5%) across all patients and controls. To compare clonotype frequencies between patients and controls, a one-sided non-parametric Wilcoxon test was applied. TCRdb called clones afresh from the public reads with CATT; identical DNA rows were later merged. The V and J calls follow TCRdb's processing rather than the paper's. The sample yields roughly 1,900 delta-chain clones; about 3% were counted once. Of the sample, over 10% is held by the ten largest clones.

TCR sequencing was performed on genomic DNA from peripheral blood mononuclear cells isolated from patients and controls. Controls were some 23 healthy adult blood donors, with a median age of approximately 64 years and some twelve males and some 11 females, matched to patients for age and sex. About this clone itself: Its cognate antigen has yet to be identified. No qualities accompany the bases; no much larger clone lies one base away.

No call was made for the V gene; the J gene is TRDJ1; TRDD3 is the table's D call and was not checked against the DNA. The sample comprised blood. The TCR originated in a human donor in good health. The CDR3 has the sequence CASLTVGDFPDKLIF. The base sequence is TGTGCCTCCCTAACGGTGGGGGATTTCCCCGATAAACTCATCTTT.